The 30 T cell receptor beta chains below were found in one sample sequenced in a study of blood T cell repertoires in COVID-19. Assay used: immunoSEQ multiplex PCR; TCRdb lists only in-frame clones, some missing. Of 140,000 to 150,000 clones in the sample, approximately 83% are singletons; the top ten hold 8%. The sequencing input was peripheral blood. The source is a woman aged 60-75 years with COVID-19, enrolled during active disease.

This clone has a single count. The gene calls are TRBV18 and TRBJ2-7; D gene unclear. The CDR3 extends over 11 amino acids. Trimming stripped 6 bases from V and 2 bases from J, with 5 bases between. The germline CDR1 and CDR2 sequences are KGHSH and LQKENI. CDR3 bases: TGTGCCAGCTCGTCAACCTACGAGCAGTACTTC. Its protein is CASSSTYEQYF.

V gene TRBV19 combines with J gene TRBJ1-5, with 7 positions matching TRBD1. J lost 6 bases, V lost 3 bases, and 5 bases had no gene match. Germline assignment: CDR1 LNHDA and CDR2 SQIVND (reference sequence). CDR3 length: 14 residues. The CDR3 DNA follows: TGTGCCAGTAGTATCCACAGGGGTGGTCAGCCCCAGCATTTT. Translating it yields CASSIHRGGQPQHF.

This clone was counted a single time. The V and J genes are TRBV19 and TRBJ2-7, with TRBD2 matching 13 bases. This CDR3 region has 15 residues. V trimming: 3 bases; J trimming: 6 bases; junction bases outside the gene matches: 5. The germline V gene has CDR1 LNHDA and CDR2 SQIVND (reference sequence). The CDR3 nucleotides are TGTGCCAGTAGTATCACTAGCGGGGGGGCCGGCGAGCAGTACTTC. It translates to CASSITSGGAGEQYF.

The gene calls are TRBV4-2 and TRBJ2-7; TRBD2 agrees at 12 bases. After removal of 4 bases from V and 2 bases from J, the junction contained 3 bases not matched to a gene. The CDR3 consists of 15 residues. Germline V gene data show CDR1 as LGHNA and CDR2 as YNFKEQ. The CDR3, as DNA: TGTGCCAGCAGCCCCTGGACTAGCGGGGCCTACGAGCAGTACTTC. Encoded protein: CASSPWTSGAYEQYF.

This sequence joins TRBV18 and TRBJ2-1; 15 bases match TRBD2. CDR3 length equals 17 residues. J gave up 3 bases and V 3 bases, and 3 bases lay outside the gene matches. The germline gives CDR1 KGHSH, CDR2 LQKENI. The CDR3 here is CASSPPGLAGGYNEQFF. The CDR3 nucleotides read TGTGCCAGCTCACCTCCGGGACTAGCGGGGGGCTACAATGAGCAGTTCTTC.

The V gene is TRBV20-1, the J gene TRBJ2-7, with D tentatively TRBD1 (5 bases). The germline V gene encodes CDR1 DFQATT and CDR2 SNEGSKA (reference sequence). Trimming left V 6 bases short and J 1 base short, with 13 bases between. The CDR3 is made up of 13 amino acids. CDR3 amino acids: CSASRGLSYEQYF. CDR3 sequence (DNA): TGCAGTGCAAGTAGGGGATTATCCTACGAGCAGTACTTC.

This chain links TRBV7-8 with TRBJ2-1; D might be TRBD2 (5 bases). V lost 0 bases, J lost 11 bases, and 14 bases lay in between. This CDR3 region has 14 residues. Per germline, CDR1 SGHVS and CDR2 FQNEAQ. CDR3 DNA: TGTGCCAGCAGCTTAGCCCCCACGGGGTCCCAGCAGTTCTTC. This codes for CASSLAPTGSQQFF.

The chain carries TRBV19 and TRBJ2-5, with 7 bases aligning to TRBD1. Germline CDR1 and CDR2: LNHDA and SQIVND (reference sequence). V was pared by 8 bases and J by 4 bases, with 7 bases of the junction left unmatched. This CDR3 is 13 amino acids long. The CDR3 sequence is CASSPNRGETQYF. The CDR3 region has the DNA TGTGCCAGTTCGCCGAACAGGGGAGAGACCCAGTACTTC. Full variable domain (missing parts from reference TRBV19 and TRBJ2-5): DGGITQSPKYLFRKEGQNVTLSCEQNLNHDAMYWYRQDPGQGLRLIYYSQIVNDFQKGDIAEGYSVSREKKESFPLTVTSAQKNPTAFYLCASSPNRGETQYFGPGTRLLVL.

CDR3 loop: CAWSPFTGTLGVAYNEQFF. The CDR3 region has the DNA TGTGCCTGGAGTCCATTCACCGGGACACTCGGGGTTGCCTACAATGAGCAGTTCTTC. The rearrangement links TRBV30 to TRBJ2-1; tentatively, D is TRBD1 (6 bases). Per the germline V gene, CDR1 is GTSNPN and CDR2 is SVGIG (reference sequence). V lost 2 bases to trimming and J lost 2 bases, with 25 bases between them. The CDR3 covers 19 residues.

The CDR3 loop is CASSRDRGLGQPQHF. The DNA for the CDR3 is TGTGCCAGCAGCCGAGACAGGGGGCTGGGTCAGCCCCAGCATTTT. The chain has TRBV7-3 and TRBJ1-5, with TRBD1 matching over 10 bases. Losses at the gene ends were 5 bases for V and 6 bases for J; bases not matched to a gene: 7. Looked up from germline, CDR1 is SGHTA and CDR2 is FQGTGA. The CDR3 is 15 amino acids.

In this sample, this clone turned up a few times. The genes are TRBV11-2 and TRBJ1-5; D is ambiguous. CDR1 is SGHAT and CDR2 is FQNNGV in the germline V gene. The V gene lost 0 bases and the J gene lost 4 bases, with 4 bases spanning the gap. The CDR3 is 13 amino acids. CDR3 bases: TGTGCCAGCAGCTTAGACAGAAATCAGCCCCAGCATTTT. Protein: CASSLDRNQPQHF.

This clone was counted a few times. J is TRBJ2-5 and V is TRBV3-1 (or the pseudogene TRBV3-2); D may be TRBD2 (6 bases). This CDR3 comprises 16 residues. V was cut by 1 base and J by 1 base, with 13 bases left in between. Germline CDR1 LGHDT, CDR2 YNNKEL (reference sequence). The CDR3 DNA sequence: TGTGCCAGCAGCCAAGGGTTGGAGGGGACCCAAGAGACCCAGTACTTC. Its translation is CASSQGLEGTQETQYF.

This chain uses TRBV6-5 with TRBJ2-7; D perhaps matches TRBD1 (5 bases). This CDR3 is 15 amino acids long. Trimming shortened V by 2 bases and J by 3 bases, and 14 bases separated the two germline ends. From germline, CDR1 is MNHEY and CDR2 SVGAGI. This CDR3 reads CASSYLSSRVYEQYF. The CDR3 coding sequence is TGTGCCAGCAGTTACCTCAGTAGCAGGGTCTACGAGCAGTACTTC.

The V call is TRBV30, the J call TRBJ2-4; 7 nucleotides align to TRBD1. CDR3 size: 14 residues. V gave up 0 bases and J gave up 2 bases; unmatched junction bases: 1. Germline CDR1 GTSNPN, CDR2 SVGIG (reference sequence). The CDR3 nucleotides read TGTGCCTGGAGTGTCAGGGGGACCAAAAACATTCAGTACTTC. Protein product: CAWSVRGTKNIQYF.

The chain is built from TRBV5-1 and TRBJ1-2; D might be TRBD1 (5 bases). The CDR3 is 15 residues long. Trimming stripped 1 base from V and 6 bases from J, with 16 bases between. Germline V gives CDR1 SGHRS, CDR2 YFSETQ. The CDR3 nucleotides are TGCGCCAGCAGCTTGTTTACAGGCCGATCGGATGGCTACACCTTC. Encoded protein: CASSLFTGRSDGYTF.

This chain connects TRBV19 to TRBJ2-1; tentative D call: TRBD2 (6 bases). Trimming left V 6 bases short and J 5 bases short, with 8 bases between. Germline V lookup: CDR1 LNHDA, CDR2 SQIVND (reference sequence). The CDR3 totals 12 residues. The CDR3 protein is CASSKRDNEQFF. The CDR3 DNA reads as TGTGCCAGTAGCAAGCGGGACAATGAGCAGTTCTTC.

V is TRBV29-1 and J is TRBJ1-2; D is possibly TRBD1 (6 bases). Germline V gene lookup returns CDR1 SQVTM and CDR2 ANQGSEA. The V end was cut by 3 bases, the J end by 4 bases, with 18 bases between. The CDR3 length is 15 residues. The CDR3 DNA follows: TGCAGCGTTGAGATTCCCCGGGACACCTTCTATGGCTACACCTTC. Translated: CSVEIPRDTFYGYTF.

The CDR3 spells CASSQFRSGNTIYF. CDR3 nucleotide sequence: TGTGCCAGCAGCCAATTCCGCTCTGGAAACACCATATATTTT. The genes are TRBV14 and TRBJ1-3, with no clear D. Germline CDR1 reads SGHDN; CDR2 reads FVKESK. This CDR3 contains 14 residues. The V end lost 2 bases, the J end lost 0 bases, and 5 bases lay between the germline ends.

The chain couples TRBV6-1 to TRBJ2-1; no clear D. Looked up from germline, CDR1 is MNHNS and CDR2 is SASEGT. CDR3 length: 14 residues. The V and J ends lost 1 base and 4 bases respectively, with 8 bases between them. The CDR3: CASSEDTIYNEQFF. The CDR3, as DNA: TGTGCCAGCAGTGAAGACACGATATACAATGAGCAGTTCTTC.

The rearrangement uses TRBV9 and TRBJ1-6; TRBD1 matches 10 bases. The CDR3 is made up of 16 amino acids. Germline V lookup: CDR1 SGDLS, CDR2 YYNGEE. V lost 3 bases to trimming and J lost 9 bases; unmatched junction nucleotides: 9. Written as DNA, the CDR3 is TGTGCCAGCAGCGCCGGGACAGGGGTGGGTAGTTCACCCCTCCACTTT. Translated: CASSAGTGVGSSPLHF.

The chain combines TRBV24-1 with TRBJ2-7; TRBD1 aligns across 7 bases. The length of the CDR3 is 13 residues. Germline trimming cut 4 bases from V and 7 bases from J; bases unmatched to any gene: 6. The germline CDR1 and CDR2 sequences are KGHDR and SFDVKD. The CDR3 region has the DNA TGTGCCACCAGTGAGCCGACAGGGTCAGAGCAGTACTTC. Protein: CATSEPTGSEQYF.

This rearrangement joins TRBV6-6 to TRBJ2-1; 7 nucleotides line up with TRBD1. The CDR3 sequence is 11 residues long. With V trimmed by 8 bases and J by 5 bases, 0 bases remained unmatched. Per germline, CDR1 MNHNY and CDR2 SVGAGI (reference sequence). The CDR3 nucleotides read TGTGCCAGCGACAGGGACAATGAGCAGTTCTTC. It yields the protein CASDRDNEQFF.

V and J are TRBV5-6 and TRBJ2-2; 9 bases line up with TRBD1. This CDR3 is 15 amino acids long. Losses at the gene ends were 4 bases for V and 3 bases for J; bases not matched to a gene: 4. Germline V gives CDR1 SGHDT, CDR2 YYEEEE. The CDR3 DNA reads TGTGCCAGCAGCCTGGACAGGGGATACACCGGGGAGCTGTTTTTT. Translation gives CASSLDRGYTGELFF.

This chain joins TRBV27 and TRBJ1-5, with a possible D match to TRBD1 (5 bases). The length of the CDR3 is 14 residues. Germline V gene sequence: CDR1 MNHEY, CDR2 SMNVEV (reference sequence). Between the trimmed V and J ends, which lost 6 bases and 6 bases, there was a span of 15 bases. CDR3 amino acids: CASRPGSRGQPQHF. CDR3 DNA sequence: TGTGCCAGCAGGCCGGGCTCTAGGGGTCAGCCCCAGCATTTT.

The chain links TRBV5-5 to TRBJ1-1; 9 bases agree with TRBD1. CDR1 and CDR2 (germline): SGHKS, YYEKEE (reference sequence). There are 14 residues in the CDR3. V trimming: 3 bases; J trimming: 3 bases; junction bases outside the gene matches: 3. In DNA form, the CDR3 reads TGTGCCAGCAGCTGGGGACAGGGTTACACTGAAGCTTTCTTT. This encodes CASSWGQGYTEAFF.

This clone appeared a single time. The CDR3 bases are TGTGCCATCAGTGAGTCGAACGGCGGGGAAGAGACCCAGTACTTC. It translates to CAISESNGGEETQYF. The chain uses TRBV10-3 and TRBJ2-5; D is possibly TRBD2 (6 bases). The CDR3 totals 15 residues. The V gene's germline CDR1 is ENHRY and CDR2 SYGVKD. Trimming took off 0 bases at V and 3 bases at J, with 11 bases between the two ends.

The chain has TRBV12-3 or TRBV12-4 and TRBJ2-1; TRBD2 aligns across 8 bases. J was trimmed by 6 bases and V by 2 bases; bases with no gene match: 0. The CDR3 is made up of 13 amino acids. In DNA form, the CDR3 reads TGTGCCAGCAGTTTACTAGCGGGCAATGAGCAGTTCTTC. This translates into CASSLLAGNEQFF.

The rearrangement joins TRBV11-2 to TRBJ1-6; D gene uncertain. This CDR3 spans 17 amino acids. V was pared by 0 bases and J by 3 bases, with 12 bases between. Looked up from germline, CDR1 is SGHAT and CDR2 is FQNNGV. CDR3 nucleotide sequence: TGTGCCAGCAGCTTAGACGGTTATGGTCGCTATAATTCACCCCTCCACTTT. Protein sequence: CASSLDGYGRYNSPLHF.

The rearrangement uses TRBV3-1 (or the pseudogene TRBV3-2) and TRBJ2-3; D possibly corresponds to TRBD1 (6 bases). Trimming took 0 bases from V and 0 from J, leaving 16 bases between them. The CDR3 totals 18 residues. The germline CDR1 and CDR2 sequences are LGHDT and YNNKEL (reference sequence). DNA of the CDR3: TGTGCCAGCAGCCAAGATTGGGGACAAGGTGCTAGCACAGATACGCAGTATTTT. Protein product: CASSQDWGQGASTDTQYF.

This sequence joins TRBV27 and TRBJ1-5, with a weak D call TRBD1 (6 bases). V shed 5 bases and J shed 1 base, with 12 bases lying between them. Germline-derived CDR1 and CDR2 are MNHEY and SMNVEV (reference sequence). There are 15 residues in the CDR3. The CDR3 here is CASSLGTQSNQPQHF. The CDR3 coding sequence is TGTGCCAGCAGTCTCGGGACACAGAGCAATCAGCCCCAGCATTTT.